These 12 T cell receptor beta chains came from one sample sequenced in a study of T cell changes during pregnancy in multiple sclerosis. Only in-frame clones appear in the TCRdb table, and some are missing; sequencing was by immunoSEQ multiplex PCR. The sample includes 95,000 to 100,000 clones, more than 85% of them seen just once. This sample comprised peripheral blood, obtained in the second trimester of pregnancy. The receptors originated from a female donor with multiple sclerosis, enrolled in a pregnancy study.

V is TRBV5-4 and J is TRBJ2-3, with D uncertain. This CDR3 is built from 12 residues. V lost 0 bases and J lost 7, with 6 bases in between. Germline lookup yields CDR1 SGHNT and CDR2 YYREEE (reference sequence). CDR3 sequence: CASSLDSNTQYF. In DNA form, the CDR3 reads TGTGCCAGCAGCTTGGATTCAAATACGCAGTATTTT.

The CDR3 spells CASSQGQRETYEQYF. CDR3 coding DNA: TGCGCCAGCAGCCAAGGGCAGCGGGAGACCTACGAGCAGTACTTC. This chain uses TRBV4-1 with TRBJ2-7; TRBD2 matches at 8 bases. The J segment lost 2 bases and the V segment lost 1 base, leaving 4 bases of the junction unmatched. In germline, CDR1 is MGHRA, CDR2 YSYEKL. The CDR3 contains 15 residues.

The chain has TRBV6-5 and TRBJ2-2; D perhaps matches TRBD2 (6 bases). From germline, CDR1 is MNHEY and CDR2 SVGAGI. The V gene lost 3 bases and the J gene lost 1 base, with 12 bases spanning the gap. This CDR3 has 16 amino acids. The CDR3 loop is CASSYGQGLNTGELFF. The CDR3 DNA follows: TGTGCCAGCAGTTATGGGCAGGGACTGAACACCGGGGAGCTGTTTTTT.

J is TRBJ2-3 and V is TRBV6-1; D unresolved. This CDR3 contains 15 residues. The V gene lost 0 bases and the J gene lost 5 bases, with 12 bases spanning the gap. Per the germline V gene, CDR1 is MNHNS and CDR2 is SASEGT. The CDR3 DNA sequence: TGTGCCAGCAGTGAAGCGCGGCTTGATGGAGATACGCAGTATTTT. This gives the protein CASSEARLDGDTQYF.

The CDR3 DNA follows: TGTGCCAGCAGCTTAGTGATAGGGGGTGATGAGCAGTTCTTC. Amino acid sequence: CASSLVIGGDEQFF. The chain carries TRBV7-6 and TRBJ2-1; TRBD1 might be the D (6 bases). Trimming took off 1 base at V and 8 bases at J, with 12 bases between the two ends. The germline V gene has CDR1 SGHVS and CDR2 FNYEAQ. There are 14 residues in the CDR3.

This CDR3 is CATSRSTTVATNEKLFF. The CDR3 bases are TGTGCCACCAGCAGGTCTACCACGGTTGCAACTAATGAAAAACTGTTTTTT. This chain uses TRBV15 with TRBJ1-4; D uncertain. Germline V CDR1 and CDR2: LNHNV, YYDKDF (reference sequence). This CDR3 is 17 amino acids long. Trimming took off 3 bases at V and 0 bases at J, with 14 bases between the two ends.

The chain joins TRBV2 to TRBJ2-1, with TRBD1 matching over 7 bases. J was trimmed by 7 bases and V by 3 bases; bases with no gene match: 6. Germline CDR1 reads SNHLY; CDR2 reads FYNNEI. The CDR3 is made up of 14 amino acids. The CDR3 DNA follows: TGTGCCAGCAGTGACCAGAAGGGGGCAAATGAGCAGTTCTTC. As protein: CASSDQKGANEQFF.

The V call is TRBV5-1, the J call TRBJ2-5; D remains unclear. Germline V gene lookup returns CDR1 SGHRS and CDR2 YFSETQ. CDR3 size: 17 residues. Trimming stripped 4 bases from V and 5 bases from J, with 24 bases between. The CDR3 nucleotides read TGCGCCAGCAGCCTCACTCCCCCAGACGGCGGAAGGGAGACCCAGTACTTC. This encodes CASSLTPPDGGRETQYF.

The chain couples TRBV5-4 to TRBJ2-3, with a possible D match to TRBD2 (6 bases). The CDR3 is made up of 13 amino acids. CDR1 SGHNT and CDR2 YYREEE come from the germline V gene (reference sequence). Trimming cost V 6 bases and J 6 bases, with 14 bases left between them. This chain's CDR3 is CASNGRERDTQYF. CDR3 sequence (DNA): TGTGCCAGCAATGGCCGGGAGAGGGATACGCAGTATTTT.

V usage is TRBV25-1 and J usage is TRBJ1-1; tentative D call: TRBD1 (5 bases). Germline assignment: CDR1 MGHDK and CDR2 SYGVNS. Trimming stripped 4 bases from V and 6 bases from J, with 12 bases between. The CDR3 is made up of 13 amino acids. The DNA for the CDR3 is TGTGCCAGCAGTGCCACAGGTTTCCCTGAAGCTTTCTTT. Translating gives CASSATGFPEAFF.

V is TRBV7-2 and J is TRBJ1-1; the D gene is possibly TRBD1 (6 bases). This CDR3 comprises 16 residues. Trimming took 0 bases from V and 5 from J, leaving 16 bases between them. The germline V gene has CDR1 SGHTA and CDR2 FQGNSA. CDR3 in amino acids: CASSLAGRGARTEAFF. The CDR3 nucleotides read TGTGCCAGCAGCTTAGCGGGGAGGGGGGCGAGGACTGAAGCTTTCTTT.

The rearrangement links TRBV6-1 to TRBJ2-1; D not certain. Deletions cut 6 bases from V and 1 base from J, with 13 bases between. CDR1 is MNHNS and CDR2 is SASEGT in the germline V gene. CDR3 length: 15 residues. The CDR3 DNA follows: TGTGCCAGCAGAAATGACGCGGTATCCTACAATGAGCAGTTCTTC. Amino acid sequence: CASRNDAVSYNEQFF.